The present T cell receptor (beta chain) was sequenced within a study of shared clonotypes between healthy human individuals. To note about this clone: The target antigen is unknown.

The data were produced by immunoSEQ multiplex PCR, yet TCRdb's version contains in-frame clones alone and is incomplete. The sample records about 2,500,000 clones, around nine tenths being singletons. Each sample came from a Caucasian adult donor living in Nashville, Tennessee. Study results and limitations: Represented diversity, genetic and exposure-history alike, was limited by few donors.

This CDR3 contains 18 residues. Germline CDR1 KGHSH, CDR2 LQKENI. Trimming took 4 bases from V and 0 from J; bases not matched to a gene: 10. The chain combines TRBV18 with TRBJ2-2; 8 nucleotides agree with TRBD2. The receptor's source is a man between 18 and 35 years old in good health. The sample comprised naive CD4+ T cells sorted from blood. Noted subset: CD45RA+ positively selected. DNA for the CDR3: TGTGCCAGCTCACTGAACCAGCGGGGGACCTCGAACACCGGGGAGCTGTTTTTT. It specifies CASSLNQRGTSNTGELFF.